This T cell receptor beta chain was obtained from a study of T-cell memory formation after mild COVID-19. V lost 6 bases, J lost 10 bases, and 16 bases lay in between. The CDR3 length is 13 residues. TCRdb reprocessed the 5' RACE reads with MiXCR, giving one entry per CDR3 protein. The sample shows 150,000 to 200,000 distinct CDR3 sequences, about 14% of them seen only once. Input material: PBMCs or a T cell subset sorted from them (not recorded which). The rearrangement joins TRBV12-3 or TRBV12-4 to TRBJ2-1, with no clear D. This receptor was taken from an adult woman who had mild COVID-19 (a few samples of this study predate the infection). Cell type and time point are not known. CDR3 DNA: TGTGCCAGCAGCATCGCCCTAAGCCGGGAGCAGTTCTTC. Protein sequence: CASSIALSREQFF.